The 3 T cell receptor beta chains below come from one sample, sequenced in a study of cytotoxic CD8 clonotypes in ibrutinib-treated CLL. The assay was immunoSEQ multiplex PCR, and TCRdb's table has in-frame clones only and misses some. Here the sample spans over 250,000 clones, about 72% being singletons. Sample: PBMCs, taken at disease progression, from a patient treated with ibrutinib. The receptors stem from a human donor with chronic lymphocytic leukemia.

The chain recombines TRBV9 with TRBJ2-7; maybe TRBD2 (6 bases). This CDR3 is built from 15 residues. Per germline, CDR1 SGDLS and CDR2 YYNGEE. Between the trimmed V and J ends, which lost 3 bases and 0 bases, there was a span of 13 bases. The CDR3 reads CASSERGLPSYEQYF. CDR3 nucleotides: TGTGCCAGCAGCGAGCGTGGACTACCCTCCTACGAGCAGTACTTC.

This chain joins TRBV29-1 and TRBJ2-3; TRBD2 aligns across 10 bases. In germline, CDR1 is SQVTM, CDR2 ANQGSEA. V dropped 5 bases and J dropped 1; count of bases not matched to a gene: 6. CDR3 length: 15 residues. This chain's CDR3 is CSVQERGGRTDTQYF. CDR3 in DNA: TGCAGCGTTCAGGAGCGGGGGGGCCGCACAGATACGCAGTATTTT.

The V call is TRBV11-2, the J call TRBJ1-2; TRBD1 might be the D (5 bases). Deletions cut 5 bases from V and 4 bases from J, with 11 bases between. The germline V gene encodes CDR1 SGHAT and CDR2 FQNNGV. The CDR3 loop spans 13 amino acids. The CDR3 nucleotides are TGTGCCAGCAGCCCGCTGGGGGTCTATGGCTACACCTTC. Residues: CASSPLGVYGYTF. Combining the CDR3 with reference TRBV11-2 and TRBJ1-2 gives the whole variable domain EAGVAQSPRYKIIEKRQSVAFWCNPISGHATLYWYQQILGQGPKLLIQFQNNGVVDDSQLPKDRFSAERLKGVDSTLKIQPAKLEDSAVYLCASSPLGVYGYTFGSGTRLTVV.